The rows below give T cell receptor beta chains drawn from one sample of a study of OX40 agonist ivuxolimab in advanced cancers. The data were produced by immunoSEQ multiplex PCR, yet TCRdb's version contains in-frame clones alone and is incomplete. The sample carries 30,000 to 35,000 clones, more than 85% recorded once. The sample was CD4+ or CD8+ T cells sorted from blood, taken in a trial of the OX40 agonist ivuxolimab. The receptors were sampled from an adult with an advanced solid tumor such as melanoma, head and neck, liver or kidney cancer. CDR3s include the opening cysteine and the closing phenylalanine or tryptophan. The D gene is left open where the match is weak. The size of a clone is reported for some rows only, either as once, few or many, or as a class for expanded clones.

clone size	V gene	D gene	J gene	CDR3 DNA	CDR3 protein
.	TRBV27	TRBD2	TRBJ2-1	TGTGCCAGCAGTCCCCTGGGACTAGCTTCCTTAGGAAAGCAGTTCTTC	CASSPLGLASLGKQFF
once	TRBV14	.	TRBJ2-5	TGTGCCAGCAGCCAAAAGAGTGGGGAGACCCAGTACTTC	CASSQKSGETQYF
once	TRBV11-2	TRBD1	TRBJ2-7	TGTGCCAGCAGCCCGCCGGGACAGATTTACGAGCAGTACTTC	CASSPPGQIYEQYF
.	TRBV11-2	.	TRBJ2-1	TGTGCCAGCAGCCCACGAGGACAGAACAATGAGCAGTTCTTC	CASSPRGQNNEQFF
.	TRBV28	TRBD1	TRBJ1-1	TGTGCCAGCAGTTTAAGAGGGGGCGCGAGCACTGAAGCTTTCTTT	CASSLRGGASTEAFF
.	TRBV6-5	TRBD1	TRBJ1-5	TGTGCCAGCAGTACCGGACAGGGGGTTCAGCCCCAGCATTTT	CASSTGQGVQPQHF
once	TRBV5-1	.	TRBJ2-7	TGCGCCAGCAGCTTGGAAGGGCGACCTTACGAGCAGTACTTC	CASSLEGRPYEQYF
.	TRBV15	.	TRBJ2-7	TGTGCCACCAGCAGGGGTCTGGACGGATCTTGGTTCTACGAGCAGTACTTC	CATSRGLDGSWFYEQYF
.	TRBV4-3	.	TRBJ1-3	TGCGCCAGCAGCCAAGAAGGGGGGAATGGAAACACCATATATTTT	CASSQEGGNGNTIYF
.	TRBV7-9	.	TRBJ1-5	TGTGCCAGCAGCTTGGGCAATCAGCCCCAGCATTTT	CASSLGNQPQHF
.	TRBV27	TRBD2	TRBJ2-1	TGTGCCAGCAGTTTGGTAGCGGGGGGCGGTCTGAGCTCCTACAATGAGCAGTTCTTC	CASSLVAGGGLSSYNEQFF
once	TRBV19	.	TRBJ2-3	TGTGCCAGTAGCGATACGAAACACGGCACAGATACGCAGTATTTT	CASSDTKHGTDTQYF
.	TRBV5-1	TRBD1	TRBJ2-5	TGCGCCAGCAGCCTCCGGGACAGCAATAAACTTGGGGAGACCCAGTACTTC	CASSLRDSNKLGETQYF
.	TRBV5-1	.	TRBJ2-7	TGCGCCAGCAGCTTAAACAGGGATCCCTACGAGCAGTACTTC	CASSLNRDPYEQYF
.	TRBV4-2	.	TRBJ2-6	TGTGCCAGCAGCGGTTGGACGGACAGCACCTCTGGGGCCAACGTCCTGACTTTC	CASSGWTDSTSGANVLTF
.	TRBV2	.	TRBJ1-5	TGTGCCAGCAGTGAAGCTCAGGGTTTTCAGCCCCAGCATTTT	CASSEAQGFQPQHF
.	TRBV19	.	TRBJ1-1	TGTGCCAGTAGGTCCCTGGGGGCAGCTGAAGCTTTCTTT	CASRSLGAAEAFF
few	TRBV6-4	.	TRBJ2-2	TGTGCCAGCAGTGACGGCACCGGGGAGCTGTTTTTT	CASSDGTGELFF
.	TRBV4-3	.	TRBJ1-1	TGCGCCAGCAGCCATGCGGACAGAGCAGCTTTCTTT	CASSHADRAAFF
.	TRBV2	TRBD1	TRBJ2-7	TGTGCCAGCAGTGTGGACAGGAGCTCCTACGAGCAGTACTTC	CASSVDRSSYEQYF
.	TRBV7-2	TRBD1	TRBJ1-2	TGTGCCAGCAGCCAAACAGGGGACTATGGCTACACCTTC	CASSQTGDYGYTF
.	TRBV6-5	.	TRBJ2-3	TGTGCCAGCAGTTGGGGTCTCACAGATACGCAGTATTTT	CASSWGLTDTQYF
few	TRBV30	TRBD1	TRBJ1-2	TGTGCCTGGAGTGTAACAGGGGACGGCTACACCTTC	CAWSVTGDGYTF
once	TRBV4-1	TRBD2	TRBJ2-3	TGCGCCAGCAGCCTCCTTTCCGCGGGAGGGCCATCAGATACGCAGTATTTT	CASSLLSAGGPSDTQYF
.	TRBV19	.	TRBJ1-1	TGTGCCAGTAGTATGGGAGACACGCCGAACACTGAAGCTTTCTTT	CASSMGDTPNTEAFF